This passage covers 6 T cell receptor beta chains from one sample sequenced in a study of blood T cell repertoires in COVID-19. The method was immunoSEQ multiplex PCR; TCRdb's version includes in-frame clones alone and lacks a portion of them. This sample carries under 400,000 clones, more than 75% of them seen once, and the ten largest clones take more than 9%. Sequencing was done on a sample of peripheral blood. These TCRs come from a woman in her 30s with COVID-19, enrolled during active disease.

This chain links TRBV6-1 with TRBJ2-5, with 7 bases matching TRBD2. Germline V gene data show CDR1 as MNHNS and CDR2 as SASEGT. V shed 3 bases, J shed 5 bases, and the junction held 6 bases outside the gene matches. The CDR3 contains 14 residues. The CDR3 is CASSERGGPETQYF. Here the CDR3 DNA reads TGTGCCAGCAGTGAGAGGGGAGGGCCCGAGACCCAGTACTTC.

The rearrangement joins TRBV6-1 to TRBJ2-7; TRBD1 agrees at 10 bases. Germline lookup yields CDR1 MNHNS and CDR2 SASEGT. The CDR3 sequence is 14 residues long. With V trimmed by 3 bases and J by 4 bases, 3 bases remained unmatched. CDR3 residues: CASSETGGAYEQYF. The CDR3 coding sequence is TGTGCCAGCAGTGAGACAGGGGGCGCGTACGAGCAGTACTTC.

Worth noting for this clone: The sample holds other DNA sequences that translate to the same CDR3. This chain connects TRBV5-1 to TRBJ1-1, with D perhaps matching TRBD1 (5 bases). Germline V gene sequence: CDR1 SGHRS, CDR2 YFSETQ. V gave up 0 bases and J gave up 5 bases, with 8 bases separating them. This CDR3 contains 13 residues. The chain's CDR3 is CASSLGPGTEAFF. As DNA, the CDR3 is TGCGCCAGCAGCTTGGGCCCAGGGACTGAAGCTTTCTTT.

The chain carries TRBV9 and TRBJ2-5; 9 bases are shared with TRBD2. There are 16 residues in the CDR3. Germline V gene data show CDR1 as SGDLS and CDR2 as YYNGEE. V was clipped by 0 bases and J by 5 bases; unmatched bases: 8. The CDR3 sequence is CASSVGSASGDETQYF. The CDR3 DNA is TGTGCCAGCAGCGTAGGATCGGCTAGCGGGGACGAGACCCAGTACTTC.

This clone turned up a few times. At the DNA level, this CDR3 is encoded by other sequences in the same sample as well. The chain links TRBV6-1 to TRBJ1-5, with 8 bases matching TRBD1. The length of the CDR3 is 16 residues. V trimming: 4 bases; J trimming: 4 bases; junction bases outside the gene matches: 9. Germline V CDR1 and CDR2: MNHNS, SASEGT. The CDR3 nucleotides read TGTGCCAGCAGTGCCAGAGACAGGGGACTAAATCAGCCCCAGCATTTT. It encodes CASSARDRGLNQPQHF.

The V and J genes are TRBV9 and TRBJ2-1; 16 bases line up with TRBD2. CDR3 length: 15 amino acids. CDR1 and CDR2 (germline): SGDLS, YYNGEE. The J segment lost 10 bases and the V segment lost 1 base, leaving 2 bases of the junction unmatched. The CDR3 is CASSVPGLAGGEQFF. For the CDR3, the DNA is TGTGCCAGCAGCGTACCGGGACTAGCGGGAGGGGAGCAGTTCTTC.